Listed below are T cell receptor beta chains from one sample, sequenced in a study of blood T cell repertoires in COVID-19. Clones were sequenced by immunoSEQ multiplex PCR, and TCRdb holds only the in-frame ones, with some missing. The sample lists 100,000 or so clones; approximately 90% were seen once. Sequenced input: peripheral blood. Receptors were obtained from a man aged 60-69 years with acute or convalescent COVID-19. CDR3s leave out the opening cysteine and the closing phenylalanine or tryptophan. Fields, in order: V gene, CDR3 protein.

v_call: TRBV6-1
cdr3_aa: ASSERLAGGGKNTGELF

v_call: TRBV19
cdr3_aa: ASSFQDSGNQPQH

v_call: TRBV28
cdr3_aa: ASSLPGQNEKLF

v_call: TRBV28
cdr3_aa: ASTWGGRGNQPQH

v_call: TRBV6-5
cdr3_aa: ASSILAGSTDTQY

v_call: TRBV10-3
cdr3_aa: AISASDTQY

v_call: TRBV5-1
cdr3_aa: ASSSSWETEAF

v_call: TRBV30
cdr3_aa: AWARLAGDRYNEQF

v_call: TRBV25-1
cdr3_aa: ASSDLAGAGDTQY

v_call: TRBV12-3/TRBV12-4
cdr3_aa: ASSPDSYEQY

v_call: TRBV3-1/TRBV3-2
cdr3_aa: ASSLQGTNYGYT

v_call: TRBV12-5
cdr3_aa: ASGLVLTGSYNEQF

v_call: TRBV2
cdr3_aa: ASSDEWTVEKLF

v_call: TRBV4-2
cdr3_aa: ASSQGGQGAYEQY

v_call: TRBV11-1
cdr3_aa: ASSFGPGGGYNEQF

v_call: TRBV28
cdr3_aa: ASSFVWAPTSGNTIY

v_call: TRBV10-3
cdr3_aa: AGGAGANVLT

v_call: TRBV5-1
cdr3_aa: ASSGSPRTGANTIY

v_call: TRBV5-6
cdr3_aa: ASSQQGTSGTDTQY

v_call: TRBV25-1
cdr3_aa: ASRETGFSYEQY

v_call: TRBV5-6
cdr3_aa: ASSFNRDSPLH

v_call: TRBV6-5
cdr3_aa: ASSSGQGRSNEQF

v_call: TRBV27
cdr3_aa: ASSPDRVSGNTIY

v_call: TRBV18
cdr3_aa: ASSRGTSGDNEQF

v_call: TRBV28
cdr3_aa: ASSFPPGTSGNIQY

v_call: TRBV30
cdr3_aa: AWSVHGGTGELF

v_call: TRBV10-3
cdr3_aa: AISDFLETARAYEQY

v_call: TRBV20-1
cdr3_aa: SASPPSGRYEQY

v_call: TRBV6-5
cdr3_aa: ASSREGGRGNTIY

v_call: TRBV19
cdr3_aa: ASSDTGQGRNEQF

v_call: TRBV6-6
cdr3_aa: ASSYPQGRDYGYT

v_call: TRBV18
cdr3_aa: ASSLLTSGRAGTDTQY

v_call: TRBV18
cdr3_aa: ASSPSGGWGYT

v_call: TRBV4-1
cdr3_aa: ASSQRVKNAGELF

v_call: TRBV9
cdr3_aa: ASSVGQGEEKLF

v_call: TRBV7-2
cdr3_aa: ASSLNGPGGELF

v_call: TRBV7-3
cdr3_aa: ASSETGTSTDTQY

v_call: TRBV15
cdr3_aa: ATSGEQVPNYGYT

v_call: TRBV4-1
cdr3_aa: ASSQGSGLAGGPPNTGELF

v_call: TRBV4-2
cdr3_aa: ASSQEGRGNSPLH

v_call: TRBV11-3
cdr3_aa: ASSLSLDRVSETQY

v_call: TRBV27
cdr3_aa: ASSSGPMNTEAF

v_call: TRBV5-3
cdr3_aa: ARSLVGRGVLCGYT

v_call: TRBV30
cdr3_aa: AWSIGRGLGIWY

v_call: TRBV6-5
cdr3_aa: ASSRQAGANVLT

v_call: TRBV7-3
cdr3_aa: ASSLSGLATDTQY

v_call: TRBV7-3
cdr3_aa: ASSLRASGNIGAMGETQY

v_call: TRBV27
cdr3_aa: ASSSRLAGVGEQY

v_call: TRBV11-3
cdr3_aa: ASSSGTSGIIEQF

v_call: TRBV9
cdr3_aa: ASSPDRGRTYGYT

v_call: TRBV5-1
cdr3_aa: ASSLGSTPGDEQF

v_call: TRBV6-1
cdr3_aa: ASSGLAGGSTDTQY